This TCR beta chain comes out of a study of T cell responses to AZD1222 COVID-19 vaccine. Overall study context: Analysis merged second doses at about 4 or about 12 weeks. Broader study findings: Repertoire collection took place solely once the T cell response had peaked. Increased Spike-specific TCR breadth and depth were observed after two AZD1222 doses. Distributed over spike, vaccine-associated CD4 TCRs predominated at 160-218 and 743-854.

CDR1 is ENHRY, CDR2 SYGVKD, per germline. V lost 3 bases and J lost 6, with 14 bases in between. This CDR3 has 14 amino acids. With regard to this clone: Its antigen is still unknown.

Clones were read by immunoSEQ multiplex PCR, and TCRdb kept only the in-frame ones, dropping some. In the table there are under 95,000 clones, about nine tenths of which are singletons. The material sequenced was peripheral blood, taken on day 0 of AZD1222 vaccination. The chain joins TRBV10-3 to TRBJ1-2; D gene unclear. The TCR originated in an adult in good health. The CDR3 here is CAISDLSSSDGYTF. Written as DNA, the CDR3 is TGTGCCATCAGTGATCTGAGTTCGAGTGATGGCTACACCTTC.